The 12 T cell receptor beta chains below were found in one sample sequenced in a study of blood T cell repertoires in COVID-19. Sequencing was performed with immunoSEQ multiplex PCR; in TCRdb, only in-frame clones are kept and a portion is missing. This sample has tens of thousands of clones, with around 75% found just once. Sequences were obtained from peripheral blood. Receptor source: a woman aged 80 or over with acute or convalescent COVID-19.

J is TRBJ1-2 and V is TRBV6-5, with 8 positions matching TRBD1. This CDR3 has 15 amino acids. Germline CDR1 is MNHEY and CDR2 is SVGAGI. The J segment lost 2 bases and the V segment lost 5 bases, leaving 7 bases of the junction unmatched. CDR3 bases: TGTGCCAGCAGTAACACAGGACAGGGAAACTATGGCTACACCTTC. Protein sequence: CASSNTGQGNYGYTF.

The chain employs TRBV19 and TRBJ1-2; TRBD1 might be the D (6 bases). Trimming left V 6 bases short and J 4 bases short, with 15 bases between. There are 14 residues in the CDR3. CDR1 and CDR2 (germline): LNHDA, SQIVND (reference sequence). CDR3 coding DNA: TGTGCCAGTAGCCCTTCACAGGGCCCCTATGGCTACACCTTC. The encoded protein is CASSPSQGPYGYTF.

This chain links TRBV3-1 (or the pseudogene TRBV3-2) with TRBJ2-2; 16 nucleotides agree with TRBD2. The CDR3 has 18 residues. From germline, CDR1 is LGHDT and CDR2 YNNKEL (reference sequence). The V and J ends lost 4 bases and 4 bases, in that order; junction bases with no gene match: 6. CDR3 loop: CASSRGTSGRAGTGELFF. As DNA, the CDR3 is TGTGCCAGCAGCCGAGGGACTAGCGGGAGGGCCGGCACCGGGGAGCTGTTTTTT.

This clone has only a few counts. The chain joins TRBV3-1 (or the pseudogene TRBV3-2) to TRBJ1-6; no definite D call. V gave up 1 base and J gave up 9 bases, with 4 bases separating them. Germline assignment: CDR1 LGHDT and CDR2 YNNKEL (reference sequence). This CDR3 is 12 amino acids long. The CDR3 loop reads CASSQGSSPLHF. CDR3 DNA: TGTGCCAGCAGCCAAGGGAGTTCACCCCTCCACTTT.

CDR3 DNA: TGTGCCATCCTCAAAGGAGGGAGCTCCTATAATTCACCCCTCCACTTT. Its translation: CAILKGGSSYNSPLHF. The chain is built from TRBV28 and TRBJ1-6; no clear D gene. The CDR3 is 16 amino acids. Trimming removed 10 bases from V and 0 bases from J, with 16 bases in between. Germline CDR1 is MDHEN and CDR2 is SYDVKM. The full variable domain, in which reference TRBV28 and TRBJ1-6 provide the parts outside the CDR3, is DVKVTQSSRYLVKRTGEKVFLECVQDMDHENMFWYRQDPGLGLRLIYFSYDVKMKEKGDIPEGYSVSREKKERFSLILESASTNQTSMYLCAILKGGSSYNSPLHFGNGTRLTVT.

J is TRBJ2-4 and V is TRBV10-2, with TRBD1 identical over 8 bases. There are 16 residues in the CDR3. Germline trimming cut 4 bases from V and 3 bases from J; bases unmatched to any gene: 8. Germline CDR1 and CDR2: WSHSY and SAAADI. CDR3 in DNA: TGCGCCAGCAGTGTGGGGACAGGCTCTAACAAAAACATTCAGTACTTC. Its protein is CASSVGTGSNKNIQYF.

CDR3 DNA sequence: TGTGCCAGTAGTATAGCCGGGACTAGCGGCCCGAACTGGGGGGAGCTGTTTTTT. It translates to CASSIAGTSGPNWGELFF. The rearrangement joins TRBV19 to TRBJ2-2; 11 positions agree with TRBD2. This CDR3 is 18 amino acids long. The germline gives CDR1 LNHDA, CDR2 SQIVND (reference sequence). Unmatched junction bases numbered 12, after V lost 1 base and J lost 8 bases.

V usage is TRBV15 and J usage is TRBJ2-1, with D tentatively TRBD2 (6 bases). The germline V and J ends were trimmed by 5 bases and 6 bases, with 11 bases remaining between them. The CDR3 has 13 amino acids. The germline gives CDR1 LNHNV, CDR2 YYDKDF (reference sequence). The CDR3 region is CATSLDYSNEQFF. CDR3 in DNA: TGTGCCACCAGCCTGGACTATTCCAATGAGCAGTTCTTC.

V and J are TRBV25-1 and TRBJ1-2; D is uncertain. V gave up 6 bases and J gave up 7 bases, with 21 bases separating them. The CDR3 is made up of 15 amino acids. Germline CDR1 MGHDK, CDR2 SYGVNS. CDR3 protein: CASRGGQVDSSGYTF. The CDR3, as DNA: TGTGCCAGCAGGGGAGGGCAGGTCGATTCGAGTGGCTACACCTTC.

The chain couples TRBV7-3 to TRBJ1-1; no clear D. The ends were cut back, 5 bases at V and 1 base at J, with 8 bases in the middle. CDR3 length: 13 amino acids. Per the germline V gene, CDR1 is SGHTA and CDR2 is FQGTGA. The CDR3 bases are TGTGCCAGCAGCGTTGGCCGGAACACTGAAGCTTTCTTT. This codes for CASSVGRNTEAFF.

The chain uses TRBV27 and TRBJ1-2; no reliable D call. V was clipped by 5 bases and J by 1 base, with 11 bases between them. The CDR3 consists of 14 residues. Germline lookup yields CDR1 MNHEY and CDR2 SMNVEV (reference sequence). CDR3 in amino acids: CASSRMTGNYGYTF. For the CDR3, the DNA is TGTGCCAGCAGTCGAATGACTGGTAACTATGGCTACACCTTC.

V gene TRBV5-4 combines with J gene TRBJ1-2; TRBD1 agrees at 8 bases. CDR1 is SGHNT, CDR2 YYREEE, per germline (reference sequence). J gave up 4 bases and V 2 bases, and 4 bases lay outside the gene matches. The CDR3 is 14 residues long. The CDR3 loop is CASSFQGAVYGYTF. In DNA form, the CDR3 reads TGTGCCAGCAGCTTCCAGGGGGCTGTCTATGGCTACACCTTC.